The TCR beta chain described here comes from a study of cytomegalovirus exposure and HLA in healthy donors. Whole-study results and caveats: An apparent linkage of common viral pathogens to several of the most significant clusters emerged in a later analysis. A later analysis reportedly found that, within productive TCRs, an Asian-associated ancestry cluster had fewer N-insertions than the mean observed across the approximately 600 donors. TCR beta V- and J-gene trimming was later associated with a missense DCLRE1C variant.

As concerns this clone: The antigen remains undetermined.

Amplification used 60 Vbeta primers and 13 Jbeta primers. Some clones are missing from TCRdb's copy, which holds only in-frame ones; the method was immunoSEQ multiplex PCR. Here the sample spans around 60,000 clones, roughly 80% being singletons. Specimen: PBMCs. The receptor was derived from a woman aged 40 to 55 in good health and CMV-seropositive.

The CDR3 nucleotides are TGTGCCAGCAGCTTAGAGGTTTACGGCGGGGATACTAGCACAGATACGCAGTATTTT. It specifies CASSLEVYGGDTSTDTQYF. This chain uses TRBV11-2 with TRBJ2-3; TRBD2 is a possible D gene (6 bases). Germline V gives CDR1 SGHAT, CDR2 FQNNGV. V was cut by 0 bases and J by 0 bases, with 19 bases left in between. This CDR3 has 19 amino acids.